This T cell receptor beta chain was found in a study of identical twins. The CDR3 loop spans 16 amino acids. The V gene's germline CDR1 is SGHRS and CDR2 YFSETQ. V shed 4 bases, J shed 5 bases, and the junction held 12 bases outside the gene matches. TCRdb reanalysed the 5' RACE reads using MiXCR and keeps one entry per CDR3 protein. The top ten hold around 0.9% of the sample, which has 520,000 or so distinct CDR3 sequences, approximately 22% seen once. The same specimen was also included in a second study, on T cells expressing NK-cell markers. From that study: Seven HCMV-seropositive donors and one seronegative donor made up the eight sequenced donors.

The sample taken for sequencing was CD4+ T cells sorted from blood. The receptor was isolated from a woman between 18 and 29 years old in good health. The rearrangement joins TRBV5-1 to TRBJ2-3, with 8 nucleotides matching TRBD2. CDR3 nucleotides: TGCGCCAGCAGCCCCAATAGAGCGGGAGTAGGAGATACGCAGTATTTT. This gives the protein CASSPNRAGVGDTQYF.